This T cell receptor beta chain was captured by sequencing in a study of T cell changes during pregnancy in multiple sclerosis. Profiling relied on immunoSEQ multiplex PCR, and the TCRdb table lists in-frame clones only, not all of them. The sample has more than 100,000 clones, 85% to 95% seen once. J was trimmed by 6 bases and V by 5 bases; bases with no gene match: 6. The germline CDR1 and CDR2 sequences are SEHNR and FQNEAQ (reference sequence). The CDR3 covers 14 residues. The chain uses TRBV7-9 and TRBJ2-3; TRBD2 matches 9 bases. This sample comprised peripheral blood, obtained after pregnancy. This sequence originates from a female donor with multiple sclerosis, enrolled in a pregnancy study. The CDR3 coding sequence is TGTGCCAGCAGCGGCGGGGGGGCAACTGATACGCAGTATTTT. Translation gives CASSGGGATDTQYF.